This T cell receptor (beta chain) was recovered during a study of T cells in Graves' hyperthyroidism and ophthalmopathy. This CDR3 spans 15 amino acids. V was pared by 5 bases and J by 2 bases, with 6 bases of the junction left unmatched. CDR1 and CDR2 (germline): SGHAT, FQDESV (reference sequence). Researchers amplified the TCR beta CDR3 regions from RNA transcripts. RT-PCR in the first round (using the HTBI primer set) targeted the TCR CDR3. TCRdb re-analysed the multiplex PCR reads in MiXCR, keeping a single row per CDR3 protein. The sample shows 700,000 or so distinct CDR3 sequences, around 13% of them seen only once.

The sequence derives from a woman aged 45 to 65 with Graves' ophthalmopathy. The sequenced sample was blood. The rearrangement joins TRBV11-1 to TRBJ2-1; TRBD1 aligns across 7 bases. CDR3 DNA: TGTGCCAGCAGCCACGACAGGGTCCCCTACAATGAGCAGTTCTTC. Translating gives CASSHDRVPYNEQFF.